Following are 6 T cell receptor beta chains from one sample sequenced in a study of CD4 T cells in relation to SARS-CoV-2 and coronaviruses. The antigens for these receptors are not known. Measured with immunoSEQ multiplex PCR; TCRdb has only the in-frame clones, and not every one. The sample holds 41,000 or so clones; about 87% are singletons and the top ten take roughly 1.2%. Sequencing was done on a sample of naive CD4+ T cells from PBMCs, cultured in vitro. Documented subset: naive CD4+ T cells isolated by negative enrichment. These receptor sequences come from an adult with COVID-19.

V is TRBV7-9 and J is TRBJ2-3, with 13 nucleotides matching TRBD2. The CDR3 has 15 residues. Looked up from germline, CDR1 is SEHNR and CDR2 is FQNEAQ (reference sequence). Trimming removed 5 bases from V and 3 bases from J; junction bases left unmatched: 2. CDR3 sequence: CASSALAGGTDTQYF. Written as DNA, the CDR3 is TGTGCCAGCAGCGCACTAGCGGGGGGGACAGATACGCAGTATTTT.

The chain's CDR3 is CASSRQNTEAFF. CDR3 in DNA: TGTGCCAGCAGCCGACAGAACACTGAAGCTTTCTTT. The chain joins TRBV28 to TRBJ1-1; D remains ambiguous. The CDR3 contains 12 residues. V gave up 6 bases and J gave up 1 base, with 6 bases separating them. Looked up from germline, CDR1 is MDHEN and CDR2 is SYDVKM.

V gene TRBV7-6 combines with J gene TRBJ2-3; 13 bases align to TRBD2. The J segment lost 1 base and the V segment lost 4 bases, leaving 2 bases of the junction unmatched. The CDR3 covers 16 residues. Germline loops: CDR1 SGHVS, CDR2 FNYEAQ. The CDR3 nucleotides read TGTGCCAGCAGCTCGGGACTAGCGGGACGCACAGATACGCAGTATTTT. This translates into CASSSGLAGRTDTQYF.

The chain employs TRBV28 and TRBJ1-2; the D is unclear. Germline CDR1 and CDR2: MDHEN and SYDVKM. V was pared by 2 bases and J by 14 bases, with 15 bases between. The CDR3 runs to 12 residues. The CDR3 DNA follows: TGTGCCAGCAGTTTAGAAGCCCGGGGAGATACCTTC. Protein product: CASSLEARGDTF.

The rearrangement joins TRBV7-9 to TRBJ2-2; no clear D gene. CDR3 length: 14 amino acids. CDR1 and CDR2 (germline): SEHNR, FQNEAQ (reference sequence). Trimming shortened V by 1 base and J by 2 bases, and 5 bases separated the two germline ends. The CDR3 reads CASSLDSNTGELFF. The CDR3 region has the DNA TGTGCCAGCAGCTTAGACAGTAACACCGGGGAGCTGTTTTTT.

A single count supports this clone. The chain couples TRBV28 to TRBJ2-1, with D perhaps matching TRBD1 (6 bases). V lost 5 bases and J 6 bases, leaving 14 bases between the germline ends. This CDR3 has 14 amino acids. Per germline, CDR1 MDHEN and CDR2 SYDVKM. CDR3 amino acids: CASSTRGYVNEQFF. The CDR3, as DNA: TGTGCCAGCAGTACTAGGGGGTATGTCAATGAGCAGTTCTTC.